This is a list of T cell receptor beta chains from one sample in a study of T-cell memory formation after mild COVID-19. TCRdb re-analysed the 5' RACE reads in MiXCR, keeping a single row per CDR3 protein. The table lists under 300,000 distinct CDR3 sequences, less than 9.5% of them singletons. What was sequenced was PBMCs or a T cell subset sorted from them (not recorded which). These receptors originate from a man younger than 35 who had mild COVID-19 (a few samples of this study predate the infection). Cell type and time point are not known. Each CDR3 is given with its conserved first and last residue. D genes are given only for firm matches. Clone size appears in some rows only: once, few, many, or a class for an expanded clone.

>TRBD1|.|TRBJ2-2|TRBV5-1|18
CASSPIPGQGRGTGELFF
TGCGCCAGCAGCCCAATCCCGGGACAGGGGAGAGGTACCGGGGAGCTGTTTTTT
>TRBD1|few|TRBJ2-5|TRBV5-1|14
CASRPQTGGETQYF
TGCGCCAGCAGGCCCCAGACAGGGGGGGAGACCCAGTACTTC
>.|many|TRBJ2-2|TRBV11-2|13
CASSLGPAGELFF
TGTGCCAGCAGCTTAGGTCCGGCCGGGGAGCTGTTTTTT
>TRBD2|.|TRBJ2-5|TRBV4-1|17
CASSLTPGLAVQETQYF
TGCGCCAGCAGCCTAACCCCGGGACTAGCGGTCCAAGAGACCCAGTACTTC
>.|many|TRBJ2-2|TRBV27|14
CASSLSGVIGELFF
TGTGCCAGCAGTTTATCAGGGGTCATCGGGGAGCTGTTTTTT
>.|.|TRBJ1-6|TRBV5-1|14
CASSLDDENSPLHF
TGCGCCAGCAGCTTGGACGACGAGAATTCACCCCTCCACTTT
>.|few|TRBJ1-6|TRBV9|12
CASSVNYSPLHF
TGTGCCAGCAGCGTGAACTATTCACCCCTCCACTTT
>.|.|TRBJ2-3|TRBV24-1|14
CATSGRGSTDTQYF
TGTGCCACCAGTGGGAGGGGGAGCACAGATACGCAGTATTTT
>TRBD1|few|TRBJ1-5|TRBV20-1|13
CSARQGLNQPQHF
TGCAGTGCAAGACAGGGGCTCAATCAGCCCCAGCATTTT
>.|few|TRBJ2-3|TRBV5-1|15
CASSLAGIRSNTQYF
TGCGCCAGCAGCTTGGCGGGGATAAGGTCAAATACGCAGTATTTT
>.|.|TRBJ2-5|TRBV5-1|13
CASSLRGERTQYF
TGCGCCAGCAGCCTAAGAGGGGAGCGGACCCAGTACTTC
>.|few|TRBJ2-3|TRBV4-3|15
CASSQEGADTDTQYF
TGCGCCAGCAGCCAAGAGGGGGCTGACACAGATACGCAGTATTTT
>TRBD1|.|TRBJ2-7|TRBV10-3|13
CAIRSGTEYEQYF
TGTGCCATCAGATCCGGGACAGAGTACGAGCAGTACTTC
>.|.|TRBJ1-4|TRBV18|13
CASARDNNEKLFF
TGTGCCAGCGCCCGGGACAACAATGAAAAACTGTTTTTT
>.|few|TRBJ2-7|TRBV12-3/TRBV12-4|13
CASRRASTYEQYF
TGTGCCAGCCGCCGGGCCTCTACCTACGAGCAGTACTTC
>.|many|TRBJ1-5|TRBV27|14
CASSGPGLNQPQHF
TGTGCCAGCAGTGGGCCGGGGCTCAATCAGCCCCAGCATTTT
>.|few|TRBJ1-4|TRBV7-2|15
CASSFQGSANEKLFF
TGTGCCAGCAGCTTCCAGGGGTCGGCTAATGAAAAACTGTTTTTT
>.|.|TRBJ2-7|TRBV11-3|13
CASSPLGSGLQYF
TGTGCCAGCAGCCCCTTGGGTAGCGGTTTGCAGTACTTC
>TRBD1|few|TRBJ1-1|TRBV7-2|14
CASRLTGTDTEAFF
TGTGCCAGCAGATTGACAGGGACGGACACTGAAGCTTTCTTT